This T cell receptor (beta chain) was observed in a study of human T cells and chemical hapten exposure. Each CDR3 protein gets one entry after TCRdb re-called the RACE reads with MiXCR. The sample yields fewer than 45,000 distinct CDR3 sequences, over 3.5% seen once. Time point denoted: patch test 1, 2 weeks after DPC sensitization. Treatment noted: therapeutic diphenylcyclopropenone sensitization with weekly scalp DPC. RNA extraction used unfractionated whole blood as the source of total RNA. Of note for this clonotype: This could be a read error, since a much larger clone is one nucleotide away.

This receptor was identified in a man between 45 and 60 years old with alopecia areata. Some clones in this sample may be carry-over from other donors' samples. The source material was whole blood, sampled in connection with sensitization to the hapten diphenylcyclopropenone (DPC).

The CDR3 DNA follows: TGTGCCAGCAGTACGAAGCAGCCCTACGAGCAGTCCTTC. Its protein product is CASSTKQPYEQSF. The chain joins TRBV6-1 to TRBJ2-7; D remains ambiguous. The CDR3 spans 13 residues. Germline CDR1 is MNHNS and CDR2 is SASEGT.